Below are 32 T cell receptor beta chains sequenced from a single sample in a study of T cell changes during pregnancy in multiple sclerosis. Using immunoSEQ multiplex PCR, the repertoire was profiled, and TCRdb retains in-frame clones only, with some absent. The profile covers tens of thousands of clones, with more than 75% appearing a single time and approximately 4.4% taken by the ten largest. Specimen: peripheral blood, collected in the second trimester of pregnancy. The receptors originated from a female donor in good health, enrolled as a control in a pregnancy study.

This clone was seen just once. The chain employs TRBV15 and TRBJ2-3; D unclear. The CDR3 is made up of 15 amino acids. Between the trimmed V and J ends, which lost 0 bases and 3 bases, there was a span of 10 bases. Germline assignment: CDR1 LNHNV and CDR2 YYDKDF (reference sequence). CDR3 residues: CATSREEAATDTQYF. CDR3 DNA: TGTGCCACCAGCAGAGAAGAGGCAGCGACAGATACGCAGTATTTT.

The chain employs TRBV11-1 and TRBJ1-4, with TRBD1 matching over 10 bases. This CDR3 is 15 amino acids long. Trimming removed 5 bases from V and 8 bases from J; junction bases left unmatched: 8. CDR1 and CDR2 from the germline V gene are SGHAT and FQDESV (reference sequence). The CDR3 DNA sequence: TGTGCCAGCAGCCACCGGGACAGGGGAGAGGAAAAACTGTTTTTT. Protein sequence: CASSHRDRGEEKLFF.

The J gene is TRBJ2-7, the V gene TRBV9; 11 nucleotides align to TRBD1. V dropped 4 bases and J dropped 2; count of bases not matched to a gene: 5. This CDR3 is built from 15 residues. The germline V gene encodes CDR1 SGDLS and CDR2 YYNGEE. CDR3 sequence: CASSPGDRGAYEQYF. The DNA for the CDR3 is TGTGCCAGCAGCCCAGGGGACAGGGGGGCCTACGAGCAGTACTTC.

The chain is built from TRBV9 and TRBJ2-7; 10 bases are a match to TRBD2. In germline, CDR1 is SGDLS, CDR2 YYNGEE. The CDR3 is 15 amino acids. V lost 3 bases to trimming and J lost 3 bases; unmatched junction nucleotides: 6. The CDR3 sequence is CASSAAGGVGYEQYF. The CDR3 DNA is TGTGCCAGCAGCGCAGCGGGGGGGGTTGGCTACGAGCAGTACTTC.

The chain employs TRBV15 and TRBJ2-1; tentatively, D is TRBD2 (5 bases). The CDR3 is 14 amino acids. With 7 bases removed from V and 9 bases from J, the gap between germline ends came to 19 bases. CDR1 is LNHNV, CDR2 YYDKDF, per germline (reference sequence). The CDR3 coding sequence is TGTGCCACCACCGAAGGTGGGGAGATAGGTGAGCAGTTCTTC. It specifies CATTEGGEIGEQFF.

CDR3 region: CASSLRLAGYTDTQYF. The CDR3 bases are TGTGCCAGCAGCCTCAGACTAGCGGGGTACACAGATACGCAGTATTTT. V gene TRBV7-2 combines with J gene TRBJ2-3, with TRBD2 matching 11 bases. Germline CDR1 is SGHTA and CDR2 is FQGNSA. Trimming cost V 5 bases and J 2 bases; bases outside gene matches: 6. The length of the CDR3 is 16 residues.

The chain links TRBV28 to TRBJ1-1; the D gene is possibly TRBD1 (5 bases). This CDR3 spans 14 amino acids. Germline loops: CDR1 MDHEN, CDR2 SYDVKM. V lost 6 bases, J lost 6 bases, and 17 bases lay in between. The CDR3 DNA reads as TGTGCCAGCAGAGCCTGGGGGGTCTCGGCTGAAGCTTTCTTT. Translating it yields CASRAWGVSAEAFF. Full variable domain (outside the CDR3, taken from reference TRBV28 and TRBJ1-1): DVKVTQSSRYLVKRTGEKVFLECVQDMDHENMFWYRQDPGLGLRLIYFSYDVKMKEKGDIPEGYSVSREKKERFSLILESASTNQTSMYLCASRAWGVSAEAFFGQGTRLTVV.

The chain recombines TRBV5-1 with TRBJ2-3; perhaps TRBD1 as D (5 bases). With 0 bases removed from V and 0 bases from J, the gap between germline ends came to 8 bases. This CDR3 spans 15 amino acids. In germline, CDR1 is SGHRS, CDR2 YFSETQ. This CDR3 is CASSLGGASTDTQYF. CDR3 DNA sequence: TGCGCCAGCAGCTTGGGTGGGGCTAGCACAGATACGCAGTATTTT.

The chain combines TRBV13 with TRBJ1-3; TRBD1 matches at 10 bases. CDR1 PRHDT and CDR2 FYEKMQ come from the germline V gene (reference sequence). This CDR3 has 19 residues. Trimming removed 1 base from V and 0 bases from J; junction bases left unmatched: 9. The CDR3 here is CASSLALRDRGLSGNTIYF. In DNA, the CDR3 is TGTGCCAGCAGCTTAGCTCTCCGGGACAGGGGACTCTCTGGAAACACCATATATTTT.

CDR3 protein: CASSLRAGGVTEAFF. The CDR3 region has the DNA TGTGCCAGCAGTTTAAGGGCAGGGGGCGTCACTGAAGCTTTCTTT. This chain joins TRBV28 and TRBJ1-1, with 8 bases that match TRBD1. Trimming at V came to 2 bases and at J to 4 bases, leaving 6 bases not matched to a gene. Germline CDR1 MDHEN, CDR2 SYDVKM. This CDR3 has 15 amino acids.

This chain uses TRBV11-2 with TRBJ2-7; 7 bases align to TRBD2. V lost 8 bases to trimming and J lost 2 bases; unmatched junction nucleotides: 9. The germline gives CDR1 SGHAT, CDR2 FQNNGV. This CDR3 is 14 amino acids long. The CDR3 DNA reads TGTGCCAGCTCTACTGGACTAGAGGCCTACGAGCAGTACTTC. Amino acids: CASSTGLEAYEQYF.

V and J are TRBV5-6 and TRBJ2-3; 12 bases are a match to TRBD2. Germline V gene lookup returns CDR1 SGHDT and CDR2 YYEEEE. V was clipped by 4 bases and J by 5 bases; unmatched bases: 5. This CDR3 is 15 amino acids long. The CDR3 reads CASSLLAGGQDTQYF. In DNA form, the CDR3 reads TGTGCCAGCAGCCTCCTAGCGGGGGGGCAAGATACGCAGTATTTT.

The rearrangement links TRBV30 to TRBJ2-7; 7 bases map to TRBD2. Germline V lookup: CDR1 GTSNPN, CDR2 SVGIG (reference sequence). Trimming cost V 7 bases and J 2 bases; bases outside gene matches: 5. This CDR3 has 12 residues. Here the CDR3 DNA reads TGTGCCTTACTAGCGCCCCCCTACGAGCAGTACTTC. It encodes CALLAPPYEQYF.

Comments on this clone: A read error may produce the germline difference seen at one junction end. This sequence joins TRBV7-9 and TRBJ2-1; 8 bases agree with TRBD2. Germline assignment: CDR1 SEHNR and CDR2 FQNEAQ (reference sequence). CDR3 length: 14 amino acids. The chain's CDR3 is CASSLARAREVQFF. The CDR3 DNA is TGTGCCAGCAGCCTAGCCAGGGCGCGGGAGGTACAGTTCTTC.

The CDR3 sequence is CASSFPGQGRVVGNTEAFF. The CDR3 coding sequence is TGTGCCAGCAGCTTCCCGGGACAGGGTCGAGTCGTGGGGAACACTGAAGCTTTCTTT. The V gene is TRBV7-3, the J gene TRBJ1-1; 9 nucleotides agree with TRBD1. The CDR3 has 19 amino acids. Germline CDR1 and CDR2: SGHTA and FQGTGA. Trimming took 3 bases from V and 1 from J; bases not matched to a gene: 15.

This clone has a handful of counts. This chain connects TRBV6-1 to TRBJ1-3; D remains unclear. V lost 2 bases and J lost 9, with 14 bases in between. CDR3 length equals 14 residues. Germline assignment: CDR1 MNHNS and CDR2 SASEGT. CDR3 in DNA: TGTGCCAGCAGTGAATATGAGGTCCCAGCCACCATATATTTT. Its protein is CASSEYEVPATIYF.

The chain joins TRBV2 to TRBJ1-3; D not resolved. Germline lookup yields CDR1 SNHLY and CDR2 FYNNEI. Trimming stripped 7 bases from V and 0 bases from J, with 13 bases between. The CDR3 loop spans 15 amino acids. The CDR3 nucleotides are TGTGCCAGCACCTGGGCGTTGAGCTCTGGAAACACCATATATTTT. Residues: CASTWALSSGNTIYF.

The chain recombines TRBV6-5 with TRBJ2-7, with D possibly matching TRBD1 (5 bases). Trimming cost V 10 bases and J 0 bases, with 19 bases left between them. CDR1 is MNHEY, CDR2 SVGAGI, per germline. This CDR3 region has 15 residues. The DNA of the CDR3 is TGTGCCACTACTGCATCCCCCGACAGCTCCTACGAGCAGTACTTC. It is translated as CATTASPDSSYEQYF.

The chain couples TRBV9 to TRBJ1-2; 7 nucleotides line up with TRBD1. The CDR3 has 17 amino acids. V lost 3 bases to trimming and J lost 1 base; unmatched junction nucleotides: 12. Germline V gene data show CDR1 as SGDLS and CDR2 as YYNGEE. For the CDR3, the DNA is TGTGCCAGCAGCGGTGCCCCGGACAGGTTCTATAACTATGGCTACACCTTC. This translates into CASSGAPDRFYNYGYTF. The full variable domain, in which reference TRBV9 and TRBJ1-2 provide the parts outside the CDR3, is DSGVTQTPKHLITATGQRVTLRCSPRSGDLSVYWYQQSLDQGLQFLIQYYNGEERAKGNILERFSAQQFPDLHSELNLSSLELGDSALYFCASSGAPDRFYNYGYTFGSGTRLTVV.

The rearrangement links TRBV28 to TRBJ2-7; the D gene is possibly TRBD2 (6 bases). The germline V gene has CDR1 MDHEN and CDR2 SYDVKM. The V and J ends lost 7 bases and 1 base respectively, with 17 bases between them. This CDR3 has 15 amino acids. In DNA form, the CDR3 reads TGTGCCAGCACCTTAAGTGGGGGGTTTTCCTACGAGCAGTACTTC. Its translation: CASTLSGGFSYEQYF. The variable domain in full, completed from reference TRBV28 and TRBJ2-7, reads DVKVTQSSRYLVKRTGEKVFLECVQDMDHENMFWYRQDPGLGLRLIYFSYDVKMKEKGDIPEGYSVSREKKERFSLILESASTNQTSMYLCASTLSGGFSYEQYFGPGTRLTVT.

In this sample, this clone turned up a few times. This chain uses TRBV2 with TRBJ2-7; 10 bases fit TRBD2. Trimming at V came to 9 bases and at J to 2 bases, leaving 1 base not matched to a gene. The germline V gene has CDR1 SNHLY and CDR2 FYNNEI. CDR3 length: 12 amino acids. The CDR3 DNA follows: TGTGCCAGAGGGACTAGCGCCTACGAGCAGTACTTC. Protein: CARGTSAYEQYF.

This clone was seen once. The rearrangement links TRBV10-3 to TRBJ2-3, with 7 positions matching TRBD2. The junction had 12 bases not matched to a gene; V was cut back by 6 bases and J by 0 bases. There are 17 residues in the CDR3. Germline CDR1 reads ENHRY; CDR2 reads SYGVKD. The CDR3 is CAIRVRLAEGSTDTQYF. As DNA, the CDR3 is TGTGCCATCAGGGTGAGGCTAGCGGAAGGTAGCACAGATACGCAGTATTTT.

The chain links TRBV11-2 to TRBJ1-1; tentatively, D is TRBD1 (6 bases). V was pared by 6 bases and J by 0 bases, with 14 bases between. CDR3 length: 15 residues. CDR1 SGHAT and CDR2 FQNNGV come from the germline V gene. CDR3 in amino acids: CASSLREGVNTEAFF. Here the CDR3 DNA reads TGTGCCAGCAGTTTGAGAGAGGGGGTGAACACTGAAGCTTTCTTT.

V and J are TRBV6-5 and TRBJ1-5, with D possibly matching TRBD1 (5 bases). This CDR3 contains 13 residues. With 0 bases removed from V and 7 bases from J, the gap between germline ends came to 7 bases. Per germline, CDR1 MNHEY and CDR2 SVGAGI. The CDR3 protein is CASSYSSGQPQHF. CDR3 nucleotides: TGTGCCAGCAGTTACTCTTCAGGGCAGCCCCAGCATTTT.

The V gene is TRBV5-1, the J gene TRBJ2-4; D gene ambiguous. The CDR3 consists of 15 residues. V was trimmed by 0 bases and J by 0 bases, leaving 7 bases between them. Germline values: CDR1 SGHRS, CDR2 YFSETQ. The chain's CDR3 is CASSLVGGAKNIQYF. CDR3 sequence (DNA): TGCGCCAGCAGCTTGGTCGGCGGAGCCAAAAACATTCAGTACTTC.

The CDR3 bases are TGTGCCAGCAGTGAAGCGTGGAGGAGTGAGCAGTTCTTC. Amino acid sequence: CASSEAWRSEQFF. The J gene is TRBJ2-1, the V gene TRBV6-1; TRBD2 might be the D (5 bases). This CDR3 comprises 13 residues. CDR1 is MNHNS and CDR2 is SASEGT in the germline V gene. Trimming took off 0 bases at V and 9 bases at J, with 9 bases between the two ends.

The V call is TRBV4-2, the J call TRBJ1-5; D perhaps matches TRBD1 (6 bases). Trimming took 1 base from V and 2 from J, leaving 12 bases between them. CDR1 LGHNA and CDR2 YNFKEQ come from the germline V gene. The CDR3 has 16 amino acids. The CDR3 nucleotides read TGTGCCAGCAGCCAAGTTGTACAGGGAGGCAATCAGCCCCAGCATTTT. This sequence encodes CASSQVVQGGNQPQHF.

The chain combines TRBV11-3 with TRBJ2-3; possibly TRBD1 for D (5 bases). Germline CDR1 and CDR2: SGHNT and YENEEA. The CDR3 totals 14 residues. Trimming stripped 2 bases from V and 3 bases from J, with 9 bases between. In DNA, the CDR3 is TGTGCCAGCAGCTTAAGAAGGGGAACAGATACGCAGTATTTT. This gives the protein CASSLRRGTDTQYF.

The chain couples TRBV7-2 to TRBJ1-5, with no clear D. The CDR3 runs to 15 residues. From germline, CDR1 is SGHTA and CDR2 FQGNSA. Between the trimmed V and J ends, which lost 4 bases and 7 bases, there was a span of 17 bases. Here the CDR3 reads CASSSEGGIGQPQHF. The CDR3 bases are TGTGCCAGCAGCTCAGAGGGCGGGATCGGACAGCCCCAGCATTTT.

This chain uses TRBV10-3 with TRBJ2-1, with a tentative D call TRBD1 (5 bases). Trimming removed 3 bases at V and 7 bases at J, with 10 bases between. Germline assignment: CDR1 ENHRY and CDR2 SYGVKD. CDR3 size: 13 residues. DNA of the CDR3: TGTGCCATCAGTGAAGGGGTCGGTAATGAGCAGTTCTTC. Translating it yields CAISEGVGNEQFF.

This chain links TRBV15 with TRBJ2-1; D is uncertain. CDR1 is LNHNV, CDR2 YYDKDF, per germline (reference sequence). V was clipped by 0 bases and J by 4 bases, with 10 bases between them. The CDR3 length is 15 residues. CDR3 in DNA: TGTGCCACCAGCAGAGATGGCAACGGGTACAATGAGCAGTTCTTC. Protein sequence: CATSRDGNGYNEQFF. The whole variable domain, remainder taken from reference TRBV15 and TRBJ2-1, is DAMVIQNPRYQVTQFGKPVTLSCSQTLNHNVMYWYQQKSSQAPKLLFHYYDKDFNNEADTPDNFQSRRPNTSFCFLDIRSPGLGDTAMYLCATSRDGNGYNEQFFGPGTRLTVL.

V gene TRBV19 combines with J gene TRBJ1-4, with 9 bases matching TRBD1. V lost 5 bases to trimming and J lost 8 bases; unmatched junction nucleotides: 9. This CDR3 comprises 15 residues. Germline CDR1 reads LNHDA; CDR2 reads SQIVND (reference sequence). CDR3 loop: CASSATGGAKEKLFF. The CDR3 coding sequence is TGTGCCAGTAGTGCAACAGGGGGCGCCAAGGAAAAACTGTTTTTT.